The present T cell receptor beta chain was sequenced within a study of T cell responses to AZD1222 COVID-19 vaccine. Some clones are missing from TCRdb's copy, which holds only in-frame ones; the method was immunoSEQ multiplex PCR. The sample lists some 94,000 clones, approximately 89% occurring once. Investigators merged groups given second doses at roughly 4 or roughly 12 weeks. Of note for this clone: Its specificity is not known.

The V end lost 5 bases, the J end lost 5 bases, and 6 bases lay between the germline ends. The CDR3 consists of 11 residues. Germline CDR1 MGHRA, CDR2 YSYEKL. Points from the study as a whole: There were vaccine-associated CD4 TCRs across spike, dominant at 160-218 and 743-854.

This sample comprised peripheral blood, obtained 28 days after the second AZD1222 dose. This chain uses TRBV4-1 with TRBJ2-5; D gene unclear. This clonotype was obtained from an adult who received the AZD1222 COVID-19 vaccine. The CDR3 reads CASSSRETQYF. The CDR3 DNA sequence: TGCGCCAGCAGCTCGAGGGAGACCCAGTACTTC.